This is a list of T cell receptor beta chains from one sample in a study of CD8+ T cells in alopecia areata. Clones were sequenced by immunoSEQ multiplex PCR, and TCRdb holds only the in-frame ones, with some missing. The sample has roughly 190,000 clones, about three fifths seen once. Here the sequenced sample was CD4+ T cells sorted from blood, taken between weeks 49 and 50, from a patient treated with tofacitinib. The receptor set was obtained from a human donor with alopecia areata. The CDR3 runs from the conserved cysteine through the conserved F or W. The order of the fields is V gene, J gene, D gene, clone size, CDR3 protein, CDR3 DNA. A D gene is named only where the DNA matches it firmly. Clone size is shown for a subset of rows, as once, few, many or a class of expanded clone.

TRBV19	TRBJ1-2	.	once	CASLAYYGYTF	TGTGCCAGTTTGGCTTACTATGGCTACACCTTC
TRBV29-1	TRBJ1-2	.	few	CSAYLDGYTF	TGCAGCGCGTATTTAGATGGCTACACCTTC
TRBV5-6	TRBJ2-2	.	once	CASSLGAGASSELFF	TGTGCCAGCAGCTTGGGTGCAGGGGCAAGTTCGGAGCTGTTTTTT
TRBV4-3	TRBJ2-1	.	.	CASSQVLSYNEQFF	TGCGCCAGCAGCCAAGTTCTCTCCTACAATGAGCAGTTCTTC
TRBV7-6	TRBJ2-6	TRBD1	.	CASSLDRGSGANVLTF	TGTGCCAGCAGCCTCGACAGGGGCTCTGGGGCCAACGTCCTGACTTTC
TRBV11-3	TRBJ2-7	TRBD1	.	CASSSRQGVYEQYF	TGTGCCAGCAGCTCACGACAGGGCGTATACGAGCAGTACTTC
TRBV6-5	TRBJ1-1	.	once	CASSYSDSNTEAFF	TGTGCCAGCAGTTACTCGGACAGTAACACTGAAGCTTTCTTT
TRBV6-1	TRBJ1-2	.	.	CASRADSYYGYTF	TGTGCCAGCAGGGCGGACAGCTACTATGGCTACACCTTC
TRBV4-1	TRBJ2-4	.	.	CASSHRDIQYF	TGCGCCAGCAGCCACAGGGACATTCAGTACTTC
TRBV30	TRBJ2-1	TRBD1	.	CAWDRGSYNEQFF	TGTGCCTGGGACAGGGGCTCCTACAATGAGCAGTTCTTC
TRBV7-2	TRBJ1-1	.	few	CASSSNLGSTEAFF	TGTGCCAGCAGCTCGAACTTGGGTTCGACTGAAGCTTTCTTT
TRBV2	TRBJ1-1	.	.	CASSLVNTEAFF	TGTGCCAGCAGTCTGGTCAACACTGAAGCTTTCTTT
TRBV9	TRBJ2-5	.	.	CASSERETQYF	TGTGCCAGCAGCGAGCGGGAGACCCAGTACTTC
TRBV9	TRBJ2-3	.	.	CASSAARAVSTDTQYF	TGTGCCAGCAGCGCCGCTAGGGCGGTATCGACAGATACGCAGTATTTT
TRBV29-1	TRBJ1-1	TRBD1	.	CGVRDRVTEAFF	TGCGGCGTCCGGGACAGGGTAACTGAAGCCTTCTTT
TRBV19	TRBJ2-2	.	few	CASIEPKGNTGELFF	TGTGCCAGTATTGAGCCGAAGGGAAACACCGGGGAGCTGTTTTTT
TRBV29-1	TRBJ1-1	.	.	CSVVFKSSEAFF	TGCAGCGTTGTGTTTAAATCGTCTGAAGCTTTCTTT
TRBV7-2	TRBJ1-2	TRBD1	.	CASSPVPGQGSDGYTF	TGTGCCAGCAGCCCCGTCCCGGGACAGGGATCGGATGGCTACACCTTC
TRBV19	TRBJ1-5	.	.	CASTTRVNQPQHF	TGTGCCAGTACGACAAGGGTCAATCAGCCCCAGCATTTT
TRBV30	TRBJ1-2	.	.	CAWSRGTYYGYTF	TGTGCCTGGAGTCGGGGTACTTACTATGGCTACACCTTC
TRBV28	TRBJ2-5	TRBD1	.	CASSSTDRVQTQYF	TGTGCCAGCAGTTCCACGGACAGGGTGCAGACCCAGTACTTC
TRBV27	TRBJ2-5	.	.	CASSLLPTKQETQYF	TGTGCCAGCAGTTTACTTCCCACGAAGCAAGAGACCCAGTACTTC
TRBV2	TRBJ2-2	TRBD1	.	CASRGQTGELFF	TGTGCCAGCAGGGGACAGACCGGGGAGCTGTTTTTT
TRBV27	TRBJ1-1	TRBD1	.	CASSSRQGPEAFF	TGTGCCAGCAGTTCCCGACAGGGCCCTGAAGCTTTCTTT
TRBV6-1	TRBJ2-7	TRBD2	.	CASAQLAGRDEQYF	TGTGCCAGCGCCCAATTAGCGGGCAGGGACGAGCAGTACTTC
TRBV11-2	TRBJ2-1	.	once	CASSFAKNEQFF	TGTGCCAGCAGCTTCGCTAAAAATGAGCAGTTCTTC
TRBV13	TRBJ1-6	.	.	CASQDGRNSPLHF	TGTGCCAGCCAAGACGGACGTAATTCACCCCTCCACTTT
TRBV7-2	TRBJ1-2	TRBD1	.	CASSQRTGDYGYTF	TGTGCCAGCAGCCAACGCACAGGGGACTATGGCTACACCTTC
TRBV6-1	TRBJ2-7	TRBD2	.	CASSLGGGASYEQYF	TGTGCCAGCAGCCTGGGCGGGGGGGCCTCCTACGAGCAGTACTTC
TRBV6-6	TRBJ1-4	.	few	CASIGDGKLFF	TGTGCCAGCATAGGGGATGGGAAACTGTTTTTT
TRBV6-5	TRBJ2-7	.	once	CATSRGYEQYF	TGTGCCACCTCCAGGGGTTACGAGCAGTACTTC
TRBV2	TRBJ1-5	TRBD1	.	CASSVTGGGQPQHF	TGTGCCAGCAGCGTAACAGGGGGGGGTCAGCCCCAGCATTTT
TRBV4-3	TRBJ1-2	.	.	CASSQDSSGDYGYTF	TGCGCCAGCAGCCAAGATAGTTCGGGGGACTATGGCTACACCTTC
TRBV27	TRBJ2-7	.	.	CASSSRTGSSYEQYF	TGTGCCAGCAGTTCCCGGACGGGCAGCTCCTACGAGCAGTACTTC
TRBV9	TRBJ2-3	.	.	CASSVELTTTDTQYF	TGTGCCAGCAGCGTAGAACTGACTACCACAGATACGCAGTATTTT
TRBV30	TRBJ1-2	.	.	CAWSPDNYGYTF	TGTGCCTGGAGTCCGGACAACTATGGCTACACCTTC
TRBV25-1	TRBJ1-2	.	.	CASSGTSYGYTF	TGTGCCAGCTCCGGGACTTCCTATGGCTACACCTTC